The 10 T cell receptor beta chains given below trace back to one sample, sequenced in a study of blood T cell repertoires in COVID-19 (TCRdb year 2020). Libraries were built with the immunoSEQ multiplex PCR assay. TCRdb obtained this table from immuneACCESS and retained in-frame rearrangements with V and J assigned. These tables miss some clones; where compared with another copy, unresolved V genes account for less than half of the shortfall, and the remainder is unexplained. The sample records under 70,000 clones, about 86% of which are singletons. 6% to 6.5% of the sample rests with the top ten. The sample consisted of peripheral blood. These receptors came from a woman aged 55-75 years with COVID-19, enrolled during active disease.

V is TRBV6-6 and J is TRBJ1-5, with TRBD1 matching over 8 bases. The CDR3 runs 15 residues. V shed 7 bases, J shed 5 bases, and the junction held 10 bases outside the gene matches. The germline V gene has CDR1 MNHNY and CDR2 SVGAGI (reference sequence). In nucleotides, the CDR3 is TGTGCCAGCACCCGGCTGGCAGGGGGCGATCAGCCCCAGCATTTT. Translation: CASTRLAGGDQPQHF.

The CDR3 loop reads CASSLKGTATSGSYEQYF. The CDR3 DNA is TGTGCCAGCAGTTTAAAAGGGACCGCCACTAGCGGGAGTTACGAGCAGTACTTC. The V gene is TRBV27, the J gene TRBJ2-7; 11 nucleotides line up with TRBD2. The CDR3 runs 18 residues. Germline CDR1 reads MNHEY; CDR2 reads SMNVEV (reference sequence). The trim removed 2 bases at V and 4 bases at J, leaving 13 bases unmatched.

This clone was seen just once. The CDR3 protein is CASSLSSSNQPQHF. Written as DNA, the CDR3 is TGTGCCAGCAGTTTGAGTTCTAGCAATCAGCCCCAGCATTTT. The genes are TRBV27 and TRBJ1-5; no definite D call. The CDR3 totals 14 residues. Germline CDR1 MNHEY, CDR2 SMNVEV (reference sequence). Trimming shortened V by 3 bases and J by 0 bases, and 6 bases separated the two germline ends.

This chain joins TRBV11-2 and TRBJ1-4; TRBD1 matches at 11 bases. The CDR3 runs 16 residues. Germline CDR1 reads SGHAT; CDR2 reads FQNNGV. V was pared by 6 bases and J by 2 bases, with 5 bases of the junction left unmatched. CDR3 bases: TGTGCCAGCAGTCCGGGACAGGGGGAGACTAATGAAAAACTGTTTTTT. Protein: CASSPGQGETNEKLFF.

The V gene is TRBV30, the J gene TRBJ1-6; 9 bases line up with TRBD1. Germline lookup yields CDR1 GTSNPN and CDR2 SVGIG (reference sequence). J lost 6 bases, V lost 0 bases, and 3 bases had no gene match. The CDR3 sequence is 15 residues long. The CDR3 nucleotides are TGTGCCTGGAGTGTGACAGGGGGTTTTAATTCACCCCTCCACTTT. It translates to CAWSVTGGFNSPLHF. Based on the CDR3 plus reference TRBV30 and TRBJ1-6, the full variable domain is SQTIHQWPATLVQPVGSPLSLECTVEGTSNPNLYWYRQAAGRGLQLLFYSVGIGQISSEVPQNLSASRPQDRQFILSSKKLLLSDSGFYLCAWSVTGGFNSPLHFGNGTRLTVT.

The chain combines TRBV11-2 with TRBJ2-7; TRBD1 might be the D (5 bases). The CDR3 totals 15 residues. V was clipped by 6 bases and J by 4 bases, with 19 bases between them. In germline, CDR1 is SGHAT, CDR2 FQNNGV. The chain's CDR3 is CASRTHAGRRYEQYF. Written as DNA, the CDR3 is TGTGCCAGCAGGACCCACGCAGGGCGTAGGTACGAGCAGTACTTC.

The rearrangement uses TRBV19 and TRBJ2-7; 7 positions match TRBD1. The V gene's germline CDR1 is LNHDA and CDR2 SQIVND (reference sequence). The CDR3 is made up of 14 amino acids. The trim removed 6 bases at V and 6 bases at J, leaving 11 bases unmatched. CDR3 in amino acids: CASRGDRPLSEQYF. In DNA form, the CDR3 reads TGTGCCAGTAGGGGGGACAGACCCCTTTCCGAGCAGTACTTC.

The chain combines TRBV2 with TRBJ1-3; 7 bases match TRBD1. Germline CDR1 SNHLY, CDR2 FYNNEI. The CDR3 consists of 15 residues. Trimming took 6 bases from V and 3 from J; bases not matched to a gene: 8. The CDR3 sequence is CASSTGVVGGNTIYF. The CDR3 DNA reads as TGTGCCAGCAGCACAGGGGTGGTGGGTGGAAACACCATATATTTT.

The chain employs TRBV3-1 (or the pseudogene TRBV3-2) and TRBJ1-4; D is ambiguous. The CDR3 length is 15 residues. Trimming pared 1 base from V and 7 bases from J, leaving 13 bases between. Germline CDR1 LGHDT, CDR2 YNNKEL (reference sequence). The CDR3 nucleotides are TGTGCCAGCAGCCAAGGAGGCAGAGATGGTGAAAAACTGTTTTTT. It translates to CASSQGGRDGEKLFF.

The chain combines TRBV18 with TRBJ2-7; TRBD2 aligns across 14 bases. Germline lookup yields CDR1 KGHSH and CDR2 LQKENI. The CDR3 totals 18 residues. The trim removed 3 bases at V and 1 base at J, leaving 8 bases unmatched. CDR3 sequence reads: CASSPKTSGRALSYEQYF. The CDR3 DNA follows: TGTGCCAGCTCACCTAAGACTAGCGGGAGGGCCCTATCCTACGAGCAGTACTTC.